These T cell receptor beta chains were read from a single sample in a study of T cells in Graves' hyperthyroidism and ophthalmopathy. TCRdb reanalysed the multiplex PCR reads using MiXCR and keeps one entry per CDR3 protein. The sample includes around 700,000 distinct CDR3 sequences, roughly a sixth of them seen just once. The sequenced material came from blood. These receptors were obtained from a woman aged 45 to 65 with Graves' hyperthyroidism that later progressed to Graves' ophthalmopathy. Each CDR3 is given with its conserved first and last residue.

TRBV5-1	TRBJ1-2	CASSSDREAYGYTF
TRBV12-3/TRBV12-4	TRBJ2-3	CASSRGATSDTQYF
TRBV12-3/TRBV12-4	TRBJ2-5	CASTAPGGMETQYF
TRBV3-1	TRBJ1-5	CASSQEVLDQPQHF
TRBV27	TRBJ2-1	CASSLSGGAGPNEQFF
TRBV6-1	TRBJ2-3	CASSRGNGVRYF
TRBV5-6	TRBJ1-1	CASSSDRGRLDTEAFF
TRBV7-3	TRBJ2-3	CASSSHRGGEDTQYF
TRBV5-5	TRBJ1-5	CASSRAGTGEDQPQHF
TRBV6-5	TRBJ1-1	CASSYGLLNEAFF
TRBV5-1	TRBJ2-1	CASGGLILNEQFF
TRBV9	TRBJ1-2	CASSGDWGTGQGYTF
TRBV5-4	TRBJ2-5	CASSLNSPLETQYF
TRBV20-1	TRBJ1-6	CSAPQGYSYNSPLHF
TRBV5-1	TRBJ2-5	CASSGAGGQETQYF
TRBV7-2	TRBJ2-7	CASSSRQVLSYEQYF
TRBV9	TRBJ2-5	CASSRSETQYF
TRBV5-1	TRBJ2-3	CASSSRTVSTDTQYF
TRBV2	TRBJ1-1	CASSEQDIHTEAFF
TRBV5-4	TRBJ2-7	CASSPLTGGPDYEQYF
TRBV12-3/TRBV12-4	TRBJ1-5	CASSPGDRGQPQHF
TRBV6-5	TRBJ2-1	CASSYSGTNYNEQFF
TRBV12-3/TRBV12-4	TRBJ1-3	CASSFEWAGAGNTIYF
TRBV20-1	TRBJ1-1	CSARVKGTGNTEAFF
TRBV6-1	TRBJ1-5	CASSDLTGTAAQPQHF
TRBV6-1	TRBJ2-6	CASSEGTGGTGANVLTF
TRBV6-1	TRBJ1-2	CASNLDRAQGYTF
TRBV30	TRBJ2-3	CAWSGLAGVTDTQYF
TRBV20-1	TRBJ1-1	CSARRGGAGVAFF
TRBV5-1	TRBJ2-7	CASSYSGDSYEQYF
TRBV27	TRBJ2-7	CASTRTDPYEQYF
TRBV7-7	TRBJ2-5	CASSRDRVGSQETQYF
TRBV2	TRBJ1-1	CASGGGVRTEAFF
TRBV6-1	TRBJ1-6	CASSPSQGLRSPLHF
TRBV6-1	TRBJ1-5	CASSGSANQPQHF
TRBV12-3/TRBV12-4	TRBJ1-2	CASSLRVLSNYGYTF